This T cell receptor beta chain is drawn from a study of spatial heterogeneity in lung cancer. Study-level information: Across tumor regions, counts of TCR transcripts showed a strong correlation with a T cell module score derived from matched bulk RNA-seq.

Time point indicated: sample taken at primary tumor resection. In TCRdb, the 5' RACE reads were re-called with MiXCR into one record per CDR3 protein. The data hold some 2,500 distinct CDR3 sequences, with approximately 7.4% observed a single time. Study conclusions and caveats: Higher tumor mutation counts went along with higher counts of expanded intratumoral alpha and beta TCRs.

The CDR3 length is 13 residues. Deletions cut 0 bases from V and 4 bases from J, with 4 bases between. Germline CDR1 reads LGHNA; CDR2 reads YSLEER. This clonotype is medium-sized. What it binds is not known. Sequences were derived from lung tumor tissue, sampled at surgery. J is TRBJ2-1 and V is TRBV4-3; D is unresolved. This clonotype was obtained from a female donor with early-stage non-small cell lung cancer. This CDR3 is CASSQDYYNEQFF. CDR3 nucleotide sequence: TGCGCCAGCAGCCAAGATTATTACAATGAGCAGTTCTTC.